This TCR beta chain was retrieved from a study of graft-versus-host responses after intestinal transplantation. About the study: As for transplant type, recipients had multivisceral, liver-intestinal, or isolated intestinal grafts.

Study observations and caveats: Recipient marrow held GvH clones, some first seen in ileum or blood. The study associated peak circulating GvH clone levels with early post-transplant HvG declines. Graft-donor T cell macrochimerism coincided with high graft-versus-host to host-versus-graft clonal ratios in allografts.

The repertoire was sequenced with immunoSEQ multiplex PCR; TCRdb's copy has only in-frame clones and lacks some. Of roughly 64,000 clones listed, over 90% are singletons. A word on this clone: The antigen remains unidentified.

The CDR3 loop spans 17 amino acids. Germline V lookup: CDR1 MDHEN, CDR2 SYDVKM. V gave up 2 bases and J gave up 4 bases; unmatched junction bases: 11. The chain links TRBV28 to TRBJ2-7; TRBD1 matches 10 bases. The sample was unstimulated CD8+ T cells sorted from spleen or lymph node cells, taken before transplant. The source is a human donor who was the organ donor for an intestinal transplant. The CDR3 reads CASSLDVVQDRGYEQYF. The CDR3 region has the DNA TGTGCCAGCAGTTTAGATGTGGTCCAGGACAGGGGGTACGAGCAGTACTTC. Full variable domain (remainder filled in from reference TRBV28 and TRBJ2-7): DVKVTQSSRYLVKRTGEKVFLECVQDMDHENMFWYRQDPGLGLRLIYFSYDVKMKEKGDIPEGYSVSREKKERFSLILESASTNQTSMYLCASSLDVVQDRGYEQYFGPGTRLTVT.